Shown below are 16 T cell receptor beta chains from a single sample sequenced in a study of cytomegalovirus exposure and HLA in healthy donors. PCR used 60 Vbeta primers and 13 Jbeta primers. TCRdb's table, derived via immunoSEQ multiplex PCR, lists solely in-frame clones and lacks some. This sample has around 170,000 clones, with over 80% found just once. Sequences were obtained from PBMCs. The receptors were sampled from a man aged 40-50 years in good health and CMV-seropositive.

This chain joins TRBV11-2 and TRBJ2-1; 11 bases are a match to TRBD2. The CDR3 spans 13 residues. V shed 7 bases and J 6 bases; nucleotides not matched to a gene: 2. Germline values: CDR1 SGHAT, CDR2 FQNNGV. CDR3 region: CASTTSGGNEQFF. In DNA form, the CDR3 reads TGTGCCAGCACCACTAGCGGGGGCAATGAGCAGTTCTTC.

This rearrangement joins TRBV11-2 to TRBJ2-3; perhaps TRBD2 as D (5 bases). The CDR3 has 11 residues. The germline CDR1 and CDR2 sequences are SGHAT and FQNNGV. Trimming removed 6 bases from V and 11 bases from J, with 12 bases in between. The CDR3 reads CASRDQRRQYF. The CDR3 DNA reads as TGTGCCAGCAGAGACCAGCGGCGGCAGTATTTT. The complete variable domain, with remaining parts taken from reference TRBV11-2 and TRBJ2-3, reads EAGVAQSPRYKIIEKRQSVAFWCNPISGHATLYWYQQILGQGPKLLIQFQNNGVVDDSQLPKDRFSAERLKGVDSTLKIQPAKLEDSAVYLCASRDQRRQYFGPGTRLTVL.

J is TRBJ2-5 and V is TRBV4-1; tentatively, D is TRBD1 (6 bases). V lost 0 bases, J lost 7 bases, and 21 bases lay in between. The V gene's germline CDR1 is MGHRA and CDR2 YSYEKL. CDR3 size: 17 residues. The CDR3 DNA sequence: TGCGCCAGCAGCCAAGATGATTCGGCGGGTTCAGGGGTGACCCAGTACTTC. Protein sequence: CASSQDDSAGSGVTQYF.

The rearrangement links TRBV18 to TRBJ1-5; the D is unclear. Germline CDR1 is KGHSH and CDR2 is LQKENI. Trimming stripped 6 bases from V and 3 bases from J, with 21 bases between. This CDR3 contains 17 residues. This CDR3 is CASSPSRSGVNNQPQHF. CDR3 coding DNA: TGTGCCAGCTCCCCTAGTCGAAGCGGCGTAAACAATCAGCCCCAGCATTTT. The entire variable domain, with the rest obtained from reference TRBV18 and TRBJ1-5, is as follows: NAGVMQNPRHLVRRRGQEARLRCSPMKGHSHVYWYRQLPEEGLKFMVYLQKENIIDESGMPKERFSAEFPKEGPSILRIQQVVRGDSAAYFCASSPSRSGVNNQPQHFGDGTRLSIL.

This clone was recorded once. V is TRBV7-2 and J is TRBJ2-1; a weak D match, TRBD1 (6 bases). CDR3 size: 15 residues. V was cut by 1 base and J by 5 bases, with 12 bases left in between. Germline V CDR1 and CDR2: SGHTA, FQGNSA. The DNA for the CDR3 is TGTGCCAGCAGCTTAGGACTGAACAGGGACAATGAGCAGTTCTTC. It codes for CASSLGLNRDNEQFF. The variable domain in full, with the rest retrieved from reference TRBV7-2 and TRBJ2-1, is GAGVSQSPSNKVTEKGKDVELRCDPISGHTALYWYRQSLGQGLEFLIYFQGNSAPDKSGLPSDRFSAERTGGSVSTLTIQRTQQEDSAVYLCASSLGLNRDNEQFFGPGTRLTVL.

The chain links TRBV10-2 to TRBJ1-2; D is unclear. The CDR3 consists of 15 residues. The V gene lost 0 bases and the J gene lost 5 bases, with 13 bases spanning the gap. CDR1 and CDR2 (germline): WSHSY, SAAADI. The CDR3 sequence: CASSESPDMSYGYTF. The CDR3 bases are TGCGCCAGCAGTGAGTCGCCAGATATGTCGTATGGCTACACCTTC.

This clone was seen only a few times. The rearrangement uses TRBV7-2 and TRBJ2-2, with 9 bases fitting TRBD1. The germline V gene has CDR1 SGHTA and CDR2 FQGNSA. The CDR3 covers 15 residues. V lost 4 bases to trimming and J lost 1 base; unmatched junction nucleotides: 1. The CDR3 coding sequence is TGTGCCAGCAGCTCGGGACAGGGGAACACCGGGGAGCTGTTTTTT. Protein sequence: CASSSGQGNTGELFF. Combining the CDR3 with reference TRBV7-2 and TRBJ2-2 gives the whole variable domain GAGVSQSPSNKVTEKGKDVELRCDPISGHTALYWYRQSLGQGLEFLIYFQGNSAPDKSGLPSDRFSAERTGGSVSTLTIQRTQQEDSAVYLCASSSGQGNTGELFFGEGSRLTVL.

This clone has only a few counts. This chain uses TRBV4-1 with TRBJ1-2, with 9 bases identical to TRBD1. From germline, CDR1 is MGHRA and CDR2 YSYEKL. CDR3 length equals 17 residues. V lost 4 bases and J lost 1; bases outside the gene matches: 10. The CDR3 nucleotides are TGCGCCAGCAGCCCTTCATCCGGGACAGGGTTTAACTATGGCTACACCTTC. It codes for CASSPSSGTGFNYGYTF.

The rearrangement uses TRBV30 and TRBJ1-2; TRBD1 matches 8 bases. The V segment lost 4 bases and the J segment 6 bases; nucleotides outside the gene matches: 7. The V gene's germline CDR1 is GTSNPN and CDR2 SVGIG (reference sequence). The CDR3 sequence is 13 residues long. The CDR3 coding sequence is TGTGCCTGGATCGGTTCAGGGGGCGATGGCTACACCTTC. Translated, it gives CAWIGSGGDGYTF.

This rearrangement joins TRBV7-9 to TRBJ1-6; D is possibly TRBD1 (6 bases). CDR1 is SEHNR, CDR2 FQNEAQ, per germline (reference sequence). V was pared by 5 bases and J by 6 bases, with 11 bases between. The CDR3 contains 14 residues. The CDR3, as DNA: TGTGCCAGCAGCCCCCGAGGGGGTAATTCACCCCTCCACTTT. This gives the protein CASSPRGGNSPLHF.

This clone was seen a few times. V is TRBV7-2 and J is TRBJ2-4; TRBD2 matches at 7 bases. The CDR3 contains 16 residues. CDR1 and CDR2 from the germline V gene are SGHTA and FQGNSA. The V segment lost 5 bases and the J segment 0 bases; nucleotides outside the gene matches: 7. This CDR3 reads CASSRRREIAKNIQYF. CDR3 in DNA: TGTGCCAGCAGCCGGAGGCGGGAGATAGCCAAAAACATTCAGTACTTC.

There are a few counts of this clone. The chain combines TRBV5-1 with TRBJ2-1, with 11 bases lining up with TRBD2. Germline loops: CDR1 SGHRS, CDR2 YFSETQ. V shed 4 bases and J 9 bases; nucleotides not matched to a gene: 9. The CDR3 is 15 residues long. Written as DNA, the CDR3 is TGCGCCAGCAGCCTGGTGGTAGCGGGGGGGCGTGAGCAGTTCTTC. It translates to CASSLVVAGGREQFF.

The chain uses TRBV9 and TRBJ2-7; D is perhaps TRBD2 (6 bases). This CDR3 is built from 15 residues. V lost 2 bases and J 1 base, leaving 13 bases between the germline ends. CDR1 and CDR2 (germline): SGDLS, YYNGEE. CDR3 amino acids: CASSVAGTGSYEQYF. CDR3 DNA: TGTGCCAGCAGCGTCGCCGGGACTGGATCCTACGAGCAGTACTTC.

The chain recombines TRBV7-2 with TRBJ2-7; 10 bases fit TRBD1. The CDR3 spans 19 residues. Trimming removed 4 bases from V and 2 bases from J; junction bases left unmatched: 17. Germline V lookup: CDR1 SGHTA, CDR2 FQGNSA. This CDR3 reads CASSSTGTGVLLPPYEQYF. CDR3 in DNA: TGTGCCAGCAGCTCAACCGGGACAGGGGTGCTCTTACCCCCCTACGAGCAGTACTTC.

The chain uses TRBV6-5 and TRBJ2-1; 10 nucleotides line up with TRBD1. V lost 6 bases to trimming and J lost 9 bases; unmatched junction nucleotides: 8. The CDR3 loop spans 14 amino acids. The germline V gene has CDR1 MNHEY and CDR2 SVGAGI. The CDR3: CASSPGTGVGEQFF. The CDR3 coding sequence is TGTGCCAGCAGCCCCGGGACAGGGGTAGGTGAGCAGTTCTTC.

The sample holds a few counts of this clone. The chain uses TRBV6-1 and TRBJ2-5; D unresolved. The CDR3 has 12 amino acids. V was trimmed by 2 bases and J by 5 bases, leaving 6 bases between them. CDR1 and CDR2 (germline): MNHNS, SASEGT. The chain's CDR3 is CASSELGETQYF. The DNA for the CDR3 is TGTGCCAGCAGTGAACTCGGGGAGACCCAGTACTTC.